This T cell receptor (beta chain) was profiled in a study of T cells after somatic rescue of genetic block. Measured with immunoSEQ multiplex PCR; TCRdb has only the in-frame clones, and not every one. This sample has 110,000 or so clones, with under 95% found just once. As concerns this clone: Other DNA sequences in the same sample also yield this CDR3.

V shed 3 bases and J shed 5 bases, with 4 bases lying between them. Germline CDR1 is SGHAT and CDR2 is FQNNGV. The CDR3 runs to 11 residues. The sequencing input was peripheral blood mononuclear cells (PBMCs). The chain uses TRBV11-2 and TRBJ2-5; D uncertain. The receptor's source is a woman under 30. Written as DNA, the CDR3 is TGTGCCAGCAGCTTGGGGGAGACCCAGTACTTC. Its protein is CASSLGETQYF.